The source of this T cell receptor beta chain is a study of identical twins' blood T cells. Overall study results and limits: Top TCRbeta clonotypes were shared more with twin than unrelated donors.

Germline CDR1 is SGHAT and CDR2 is FQNNGV. CDR3 length equals 13 residues. Between the trimmed V and J ends, which lost 4 bases and 1 base, there was a span of 7 bases. Six healthy women, forming three identical twin pairs, donated samples. This clonotype showed up many times. The antigen is not known. Using its own MiXCR run on the 5' RACE reads, TCRdb lists one record per CDR3 protein. The sample lists a few hundred thousand distinct CDR3 sequences; 25% to 35% were seen once. The TCR was taken from a woman aged 18-55 years in good health. The sequencing input was PBMCs. V is TRBV11-2 and J is TRBJ1-1; D is undetermined. Here the CDR3 reads CASSSTRNTEAFF. DNA for the CDR3: TGTGCCAGCAGCTCTACTCGGAACACTGAAGCTTTCTTT.